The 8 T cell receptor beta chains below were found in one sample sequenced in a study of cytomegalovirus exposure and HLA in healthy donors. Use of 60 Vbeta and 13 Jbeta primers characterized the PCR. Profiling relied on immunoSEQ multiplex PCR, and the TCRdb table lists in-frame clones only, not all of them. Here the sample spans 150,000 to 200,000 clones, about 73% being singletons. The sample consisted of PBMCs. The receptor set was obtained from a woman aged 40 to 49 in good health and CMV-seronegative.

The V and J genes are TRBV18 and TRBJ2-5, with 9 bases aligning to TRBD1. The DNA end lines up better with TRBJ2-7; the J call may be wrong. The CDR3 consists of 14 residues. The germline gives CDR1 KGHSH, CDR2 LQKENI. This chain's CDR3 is CASSPRQGAYEQYF. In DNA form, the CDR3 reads TGTGCCAGCTCACCGCGACAGGGGGCCTACGAGCAGTACTTC.

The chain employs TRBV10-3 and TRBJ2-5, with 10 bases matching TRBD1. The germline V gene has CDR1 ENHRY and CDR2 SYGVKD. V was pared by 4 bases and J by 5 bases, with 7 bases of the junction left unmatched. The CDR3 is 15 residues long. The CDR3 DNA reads TGTGCCATCAGTGCGGGGACAGGGGTCGCGGAGACCCAGTACTTC. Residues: CAISAGTGVAETQYF.

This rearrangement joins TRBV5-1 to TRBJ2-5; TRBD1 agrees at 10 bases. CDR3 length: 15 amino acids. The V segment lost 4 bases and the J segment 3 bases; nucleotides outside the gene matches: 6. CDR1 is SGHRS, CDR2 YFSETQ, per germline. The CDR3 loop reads CASSNVGTGEETQYF. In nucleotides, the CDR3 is TGCGCCAGCAGCAACGTAGGGACAGGGGAAGAGACCCAGTACTTC.

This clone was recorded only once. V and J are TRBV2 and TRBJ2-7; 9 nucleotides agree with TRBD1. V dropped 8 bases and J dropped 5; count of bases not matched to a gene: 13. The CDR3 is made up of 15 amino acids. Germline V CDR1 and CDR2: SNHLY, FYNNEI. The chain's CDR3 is CASGDSGQGIHEQYF. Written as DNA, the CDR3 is TGTGCCAGCGGCGATTCGGGACAGGGCATCCACGAGCAGTACTTC.

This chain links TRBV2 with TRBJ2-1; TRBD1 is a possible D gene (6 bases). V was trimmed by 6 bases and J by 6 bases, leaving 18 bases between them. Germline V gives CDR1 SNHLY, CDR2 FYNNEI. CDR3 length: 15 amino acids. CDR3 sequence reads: CASRAHQGIGNEQFF. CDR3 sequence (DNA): TGTGCCAGCAGAGCCCATCAGGGGATTGGCAATGAGCAGTTCTTC.

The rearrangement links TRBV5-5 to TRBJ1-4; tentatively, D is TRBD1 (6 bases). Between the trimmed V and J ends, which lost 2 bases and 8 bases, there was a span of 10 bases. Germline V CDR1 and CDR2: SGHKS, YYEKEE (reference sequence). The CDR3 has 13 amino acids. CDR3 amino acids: CASSLTGQEKLFF. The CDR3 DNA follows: TGTGCCAGCAGCTTAACAGGGCAGGAAAAACTGTTTTTT.

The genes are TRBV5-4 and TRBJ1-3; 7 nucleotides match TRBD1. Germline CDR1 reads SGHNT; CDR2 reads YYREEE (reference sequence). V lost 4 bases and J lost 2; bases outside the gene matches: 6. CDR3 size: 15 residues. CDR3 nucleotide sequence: TGTGCCAGCAGCGCCGACGGGACAGCTGGAAACACCATATATTTT. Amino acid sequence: CASSADGTAGNTIYF. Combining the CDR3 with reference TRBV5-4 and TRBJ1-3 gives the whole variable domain ETGVTQSPTHLIKTRGQQVTLRCSSQSGHNTVSWYQQALGQGPQFIFQYYREEENGRGNFPPRFSGLQFPNYSSELNVNALELDDSALYLCASSADGTAGNTIYFGEGSWLTVV.

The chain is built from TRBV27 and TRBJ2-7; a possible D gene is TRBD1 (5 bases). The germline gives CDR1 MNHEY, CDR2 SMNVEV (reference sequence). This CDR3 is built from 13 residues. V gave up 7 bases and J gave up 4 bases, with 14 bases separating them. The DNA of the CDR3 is TGTGCCAGCAAAGGAGTCAGGGAATACGAGCAGTACTTC. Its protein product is CASKGVREYEQYF.